The source of this T cell receptor (beta chain) is a study of T cell responses to AZD1222 COVID-19 vaccine. Study-level findings and limits: Dominant at 160-218 and 743-854, vaccine-associated CD4 TCRs also spanned spike. Repertoires were sampled only after the peak T cell response.

Deletions cut 4 bases from V and 5 bases from J, with 12 bases between. Germline values: CDR1 MGHRA, CDR2 YSYEKL. The CDR3 runs 13 residues. Comments on this clone: Its antigen is still unknown.

Libraries were prepared by immunoSEQ multiplex PCR; TCRdb keeps only in-frame clonotypes and omits some of them. The table includes about 270,000 clones, roughly 93% detected once. The J gene is TRBJ2-7, the V gene TRBV4-1; no reliable D call. This receptor was identified in an adult who received the AZD1222 COVID-19 vaccine. Source: peripheral blood, taken 28 days after the second AZD1222 dose. The CDR3 sequence: CASSPTLIDEQYF. CDR3 DNA: TGCGCCAGCAGCCCCACTCTGATCGACGAGCAGTACTTC.